The present T cell receptor (beta chain) was sequenced within a study of CD8+ T cells in alopecia areata. RNA extraction was followed by reverse transcription into cDNA, which acted as the sequencing template. Sequencing used immunoSEQ multiplex PCR; TCRdb keeps in-frame clones, though not all of them. The sample yields hundreds of thousands of clones, approximately 61% seen once. This CDR3 contains 12 residues. The germline gives CDR1 SQVTM, CDR2 ANQGSEA. V dropped 5 bases and J dropped 7 bases, with 12 bases sitting between them. In its sample, this clone was seen a few times. The material was CD4+ T cells sorted from blood, obtained at week 0. This chain links TRBV29-1 with TRBJ2-1; no clear D. The source is a human donor with alopecia areata. CDR3: CSVFRRVNEQFF. In nucleotides, the CDR3 is TGCAGCGTTTTCAGACGGGTAAATGAGCAGTTCTTC.